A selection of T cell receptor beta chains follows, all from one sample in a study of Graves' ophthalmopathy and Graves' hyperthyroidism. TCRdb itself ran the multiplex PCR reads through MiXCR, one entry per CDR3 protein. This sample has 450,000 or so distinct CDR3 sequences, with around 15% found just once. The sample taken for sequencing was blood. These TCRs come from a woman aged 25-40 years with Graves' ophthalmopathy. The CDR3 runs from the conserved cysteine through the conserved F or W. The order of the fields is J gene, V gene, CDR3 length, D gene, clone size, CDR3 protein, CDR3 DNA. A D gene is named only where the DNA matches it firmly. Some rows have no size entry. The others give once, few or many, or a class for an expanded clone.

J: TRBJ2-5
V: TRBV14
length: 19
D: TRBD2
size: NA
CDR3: CASSQDPGGQGLTQETQYF
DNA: TGTGCCAGCAGCCAAGATCCGGGAGGGCAGGGGCTGACGCAAGAGACCCAGTACTTC

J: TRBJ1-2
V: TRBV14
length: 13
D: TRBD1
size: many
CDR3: CASSWGQVYGYTF
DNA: TGTGCCAGCAGCTGGGGACAGGTCTATGGCTACACCTTC

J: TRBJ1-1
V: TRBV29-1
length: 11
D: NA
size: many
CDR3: CSVEAGTEAFF
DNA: TGCAGCGTGGAGGCTGGGACTGAAGCTTTCTTT

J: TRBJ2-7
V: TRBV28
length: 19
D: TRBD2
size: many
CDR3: CASSFLRRGASGSRYEQYF
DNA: TGTGCCAGCAGTTTTCTTCGTCGGGGGGCTAGCGGGAGTAGGTACGAGCAGTACTTC

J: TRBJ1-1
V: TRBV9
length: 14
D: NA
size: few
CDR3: CASSVGLRDTEAFF
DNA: TGTGCCAGCAGCGTAGGTCTCCGGGACACTGAAGCTTTCTTT

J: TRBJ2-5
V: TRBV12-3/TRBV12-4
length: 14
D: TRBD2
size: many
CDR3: CASSFWSGKETQYF
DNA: TGTGCCAGCAGTTTCTGGAGCGGGAAAGAGACCCAGTACTTC

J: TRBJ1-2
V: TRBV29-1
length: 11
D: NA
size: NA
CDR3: CSGHNAGEETF
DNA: TGCAGCGGTCACAACGCAGGGGAGGAAACCTTC

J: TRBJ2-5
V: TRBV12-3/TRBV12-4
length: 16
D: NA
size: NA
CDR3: CASSFRPWGVQETQYF
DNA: TGTGCCAGCAGTTTTCGGCCCTGGGGAGTGCAAGAGACCCAGTACTTC

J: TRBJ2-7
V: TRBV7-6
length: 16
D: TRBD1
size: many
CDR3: CASSTAQGPPSYEQYF
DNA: TGTGCCAGCAGCACCGCACAGGGGCCACCCTCCTACGAGCAGTACTTC

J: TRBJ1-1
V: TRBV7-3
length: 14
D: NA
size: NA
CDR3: CVSSEGVLNTEAFF
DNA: TGTGTCAGCAGCGAGGGGGTATTGAACACTGAAGCTTTCTTT

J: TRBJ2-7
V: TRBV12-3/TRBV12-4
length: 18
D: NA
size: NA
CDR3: CASSLKGPRTESSFGQYF
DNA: TGTGCCAGCAGTTTAAAGGGGCCCCGCACGGAATCTTCTTTTGGGCAGTACTTC

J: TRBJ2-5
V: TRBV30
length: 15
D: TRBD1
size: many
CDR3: CAWSDLGQGAETQYF
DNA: TGTGCCTGGAGTGATCTAGGGCAGGGGGCTGAGACCCAGTACTTC

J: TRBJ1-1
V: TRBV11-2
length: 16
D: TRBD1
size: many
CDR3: CASSLDGQVSNTEAFF
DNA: TGTGCCAGCAGCTTAGATGGACAGGTTTCGAACACTGAAGCTTTCTTT

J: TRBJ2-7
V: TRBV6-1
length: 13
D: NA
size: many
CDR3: CASSPMDGYEQYF
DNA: TGTGCCAGCAGCCCTATGGACGGTTACGAGCAGTACTTC

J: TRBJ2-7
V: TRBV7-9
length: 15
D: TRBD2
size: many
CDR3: CASSLLAGAQNEQYF
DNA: TGTGCCAGCAGCCTCCTAGCGGGAGCACAAAACGAGCAGTACTTC

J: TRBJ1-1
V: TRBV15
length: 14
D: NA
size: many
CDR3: CATSREGRGAEAFF
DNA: TGTGCCACCAGCAGGGAAGGGAGGGGCGCTGAAGCTTTCTTT

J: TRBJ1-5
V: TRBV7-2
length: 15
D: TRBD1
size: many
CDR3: CASSWTGDSNQPQHF
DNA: TGTGCCAGCAGCTGGACAGGGGATAGCAATCAGCCCCAGCATTTT

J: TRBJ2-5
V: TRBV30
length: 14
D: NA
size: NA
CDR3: CAWSFGRDQETQYF
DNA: TGTGCCTGGAGTTTCGGCAGGGACCAAGAGACCCAGTACTTC

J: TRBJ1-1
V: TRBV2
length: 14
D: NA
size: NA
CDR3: CASSVTGPNTEAFF
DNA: TGTGCCAGCAGTGTTACAGGACCGAACACTGAAGCTTTCTTT

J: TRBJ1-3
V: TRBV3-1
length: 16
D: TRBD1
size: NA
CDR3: CASTPGGLRTGNTIYF
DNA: TGTGCCAGTACACCAGGGGGCCTAAGAACTGGAAACACCATATATTTT

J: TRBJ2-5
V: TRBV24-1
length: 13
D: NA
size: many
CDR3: CATSQGWRETQYF
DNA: TGTGCCACCAGCCAAGGATGGCGAGAGACCCAGTACTTC

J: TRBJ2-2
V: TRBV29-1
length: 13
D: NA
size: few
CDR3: CSARGGNTGELFF
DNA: TGCAGCGCACGGGGAGGGAACACCGGGGAGCTGTTTTTT

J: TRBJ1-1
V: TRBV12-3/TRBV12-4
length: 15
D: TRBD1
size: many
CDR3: CASSYSRGWGPEAFF
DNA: TGTGCCAGCAGCTATTCCAGGGGGTGGGGCCCTGAAGCTTTCTTT

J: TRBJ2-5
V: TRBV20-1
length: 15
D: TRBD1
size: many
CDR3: CSAILRDRGDETQYF
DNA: TGCAGTGCTATACTCCGGGACAGGGGTGACGAGACCCAGTACTTC

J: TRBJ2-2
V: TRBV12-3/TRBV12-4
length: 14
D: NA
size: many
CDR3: CASTWTQNTGELFF
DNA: TGTGCCAGCACCTGGACACAAAACACCGGGGAGCTGTTTTTT

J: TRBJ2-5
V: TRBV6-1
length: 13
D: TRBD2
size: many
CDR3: CASSRDYQETQYF
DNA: TGTGCCAGCAGTAGGGACTATCAAGAGACCCAGTACTTC

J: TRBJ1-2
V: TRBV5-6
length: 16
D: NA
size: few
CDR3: CASSSPPRGGNYGYTF
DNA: TGTGCCAGCAGCTCCCCTCCTAGGGGGGGAAACTATGGCTACACCTTC

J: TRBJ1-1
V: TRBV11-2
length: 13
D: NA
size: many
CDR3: CASSLVGYTEAFF
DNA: TGTGCCAGCAGCTTAGTGGGATACACTGAAGCTTTCTTT

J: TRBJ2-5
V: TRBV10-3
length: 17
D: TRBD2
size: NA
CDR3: CAISERISGGYQETQHF
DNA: TGTGCCATCAGTGAGCGCATTAGCGGGGGCTATCAAGAGACCCAGCACTTC

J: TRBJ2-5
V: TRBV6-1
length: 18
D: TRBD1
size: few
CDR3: CASRSLGTGPRGQETQYF
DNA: TGTGCCAGCAGGAGCCTCGGGACAGGGCCCCGGGGCCAAGAGACCCAGTACTTC

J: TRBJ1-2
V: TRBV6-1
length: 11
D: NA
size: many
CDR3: CASRKDWGYTF
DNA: TGTGCCAGCAGAAAAGACTGGGGCTACACCTTC

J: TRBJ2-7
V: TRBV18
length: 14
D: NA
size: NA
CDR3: CASSPPSKPYEQYF
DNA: TGTGCCAGCTCACCACCGAGTAAGCCCTACGAGCAGTACTTC

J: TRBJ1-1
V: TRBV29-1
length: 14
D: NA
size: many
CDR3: CSVQGLRVDTEAFF
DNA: TGCAGCGTACAGGGTCTACGGGTAGACACTGAAGCTTTCTTT

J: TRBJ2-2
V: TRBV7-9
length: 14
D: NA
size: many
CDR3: CASSSPAGTGELFF
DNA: TGTGCCAGCAGCTCGCCAGCAGGAACCGGGGAGCTGTTTTTT

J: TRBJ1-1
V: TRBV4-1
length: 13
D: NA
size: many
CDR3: CASTGGVLTEAFF
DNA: TGCGCCAGCACCGGAGGGGTTTTGACTGAAGCTTTCTTT

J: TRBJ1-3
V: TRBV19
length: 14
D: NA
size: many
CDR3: CASNPGPSGNTIYF
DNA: TGTGCCAGTAACCCCGGACCCTCTGGAAACACCATATATTTT

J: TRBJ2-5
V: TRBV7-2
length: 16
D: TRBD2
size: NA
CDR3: CASSLRLAGGRETQYF
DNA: TGTGCCAGCAGCTTGAGGCTAGCGGGAGGGAGGGAGACCCAGTACTTC

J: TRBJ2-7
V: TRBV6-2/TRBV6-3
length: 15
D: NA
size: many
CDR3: CASGEGAIPSYEQYF
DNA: TGTGCCAGCGGGGAGGGGGCGATTCCCTCCTACGAGCAGTACTTC

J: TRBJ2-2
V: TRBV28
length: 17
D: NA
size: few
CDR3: CASSLPGDLDVTGELFF
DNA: TGTGCCAGCAGTTTACCCGGGGACCTCGATGTCACCGGGGAGCTGTTTTTT

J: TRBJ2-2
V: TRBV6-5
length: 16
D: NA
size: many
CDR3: CASSTLGAGWTGELFF
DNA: TGTGCCAGCAGCACACTCGGGGCAGGATGGACCGGGGAGCTGTTTTTT

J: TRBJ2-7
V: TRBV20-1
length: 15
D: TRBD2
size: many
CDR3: CSATGGAGYTYEQYF
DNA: TGCAGTGCTACCGGGGGGGCGGGGTACACCTACGAGCAGTACTTC

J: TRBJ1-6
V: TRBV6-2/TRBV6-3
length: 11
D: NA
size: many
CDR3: CASSYPAPLHF
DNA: TGTGCCAGCAGTTACCCGGCACCCCTCCACTTT

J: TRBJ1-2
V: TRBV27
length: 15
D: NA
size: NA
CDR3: CASSLKMMPYYGYTF
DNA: TGTGCCAGCAGTTTAAAGATGATGCCTTACTATGGTTACACCTTC

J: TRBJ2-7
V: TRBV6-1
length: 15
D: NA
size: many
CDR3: CASSESTGSSYEQYF
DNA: TGTGCCAGCAGTGAATCGACAGGCTCCTCTTACGAGCAGTACTTC

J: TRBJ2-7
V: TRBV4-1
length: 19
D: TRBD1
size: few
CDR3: CASSLRTGEDYLVGLEQYF
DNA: TGCGCCAGCAGCCTCAGGACAGGGGAGGATTATTTAGTGGGACTCGAGCAGTACTTC

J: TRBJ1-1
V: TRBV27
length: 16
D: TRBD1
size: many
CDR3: CASSPRRTGVNTEAFF
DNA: TGTGCCAGCAGTCCCCGACGGACAGGCGTGAACACTGAAGCTTTCTTT

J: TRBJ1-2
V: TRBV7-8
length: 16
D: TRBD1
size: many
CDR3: CASSPRQGAVVDGYTF
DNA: TGTGCCAGCAGCCCCCGACAGGGGGCTGTAGTTGATGGCTACACCTTC

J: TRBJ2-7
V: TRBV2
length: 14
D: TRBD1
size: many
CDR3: CASSEVDRGYEQYF
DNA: TGTGCCAGCAGTGAAGTTGACAGGGGATACGAGCAGTACTTC

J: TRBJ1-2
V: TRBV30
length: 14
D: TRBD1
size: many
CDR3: CAWSVGQGAGSYTF
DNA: TGTGCCTGGAGTGTGGGACAGGGGGCGGGAAGCTACACCTTC

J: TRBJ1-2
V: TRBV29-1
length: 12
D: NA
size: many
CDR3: CSVEDRASWHTF
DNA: TGCAGCGTTGAAGATCGGGCCTCCTGGCACACCTTC

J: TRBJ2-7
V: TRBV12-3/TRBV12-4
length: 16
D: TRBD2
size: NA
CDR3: CASSHRTSGRTYEQYF
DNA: TGTGCCAGCAGTCACCGGACTAGCGGAAGAACCTACGAGCAGTACTTC

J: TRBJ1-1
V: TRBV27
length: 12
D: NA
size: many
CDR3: CASRQGHTEAFF
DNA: TGTGCCAGCAGGCAGGGACACACTGAAGCTTTCTTT